The source of this T cell receptor (beta chain) is a study of beta chain features in type 1 diabetes. Study-wide context: Across the samples, roughly 98,000,000 sorted cells were examined in total.

All of the sorted populations showed purity greater than 98%. The entirety of the isolated RNA underwent reverse transcription, so expressed TCRB transcripts were sequenced. Naive, central memory and regulatory T cell samples produced a mean of approximately 4 million reads. Sequenced by immunoSEQ multiplex PCR; TCRdb stores in-frame clones only, minus some. In the table there are about 400,000 clones, roughly 12% of which are singletons. Details on this clone: Its antigen is unknown.

Broader study findings: PCR, the amplification step, might favor shorter templates, equally in patients and controls.

Sequencing used naive CD4+ T cells from blood. The sequence was collected from a man between 18 and 35 years old in good health.

The CDR3 region has the DNA TGCGCCAGCAGCTTGGAGTTGGGGCGGAACACTGAAGCTTTCTTT. As protein: CASSLELGRNTEAFF. The genes are TRBV5-1 and TRBJ1-1; perhaps TRBD1 as D (5 bases). The CDR3 runs 15 residues. Germline V gene lookup returns CDR1 SGHRS and CDR2 YFSETQ. V dropped 0 bases and J dropped 1 base, with 10 bases sitting between them.